This entry lists 6 T cell receptor beta chains sequenced from one sample in a study of T cell clones after liver transplantation. The protocol was immunoSEQ multiplex PCR, while the TCRdb copy is restricted to in-frame clones and leaves out a portion. The table has 80,000 or so clones, nearly 85% seen once; the top ten hold approximately 0.45%. The material sequenced was CD4+ T cells from blood, taken just over 45 months after liver transplant. These receptors all come from a human patient who received a liver transplant. Some T cells may be provided by the graft donor.

This clone was recorded only once. The chain recombines TRBV19 with TRBJ1-5, with D unclear. This CDR3 has 13 amino acids. Deletions cut 4 bases from V and 4 bases from J, with 8 bases between. Germline V lookup: CDR1 LNHDA, CDR2 SQIVND (reference sequence). The CDR3 nucleotides read TGTGCCAGTAGTAGCTACAAGAATCAGCCCCAGCATTTT. This encodes CASSSYKNQPQHF.

This chain joins TRBV21-1 and TRBJ1-5; the D segment call TRBD1 is taken from the table without a DNA check. TRBV21-1 is described as a pseudogene. This CDR3 comprises 20 residues. This CDR3 is CASSKERDREEGKSNQPQHF. DNA of the CDR3: TGTGCCAGCAGCAAAGAGAGGGACAGGGAGGAAGGTAAGAGCAATCAGCCCCAGCATTTT.

The CDR3 region has the DNA TGCGCCAGCAGCCAAATTAGCGGGAGGAGTTTCTCCTCCTCCTACAATGAGCAGTTCTTC. Translating it yields CASSQISGRSFSSSYNEQFF. The chain links TRBV4-1 to TRBJ2-1; TRBD2 agrees at 10 bases. Trimming at V came to 2 bases and at J to 0 bases, leaving 13 bases not matched to a gene. Germline V gene sequence: CDR1 MGHRA, CDR2 YSYEKL. This CDR3 has 20 residues.

Only a few counts were recorded for this clone. This chain joins TRBV28 and TRBJ1-2, with D unclear. The germline V gene has CDR1 MDHEN and CDR2 SYDVKM. The CDR3 runs 17 residues. The ends were cut back, 3 bases at V and 3 bases at J, with 20 bases in the middle. CDR3 amino acids: CASSLEYGSHGYYGYTF. The CDR3 DNA follows: TGTGCCAGCAGTTTGGAGTACGGGTCACACGGTTACTATGGCTACACCTTC.

V gene TRBV28 combines with J gene TRBJ1-1; the match to TRBD1 covers 8 bases. After removal of 6 bases from V and 3 bases from J, the junction contained 12 bases not matched to a gene. From germline, CDR1 is MDHEN and CDR2 SYDVKM. This CDR3 is built from 16 residues. CDR3 protein: CASSGTGFRGDTEAFF. The CDR3, as DNA: TGTGCCAGCAGCGGGACAGGTTTTCGGGGGGACACTGAAGCTTTCTTT.

This chain connects TRBV11-2 to TRBJ2-1, with D unresolved. This CDR3 has 15 amino acids. Germline CDR1 reads SGHAT; CDR2 reads FQNNGV. Trimming took off 4 bases at V and 4 bases at J, with 14 bases between the two ends. The CDR3 loop is CASSSRAESYNEQFF. The CDR3 nucleotides read TGTGCCAGCAGCTCACGGGCCGAATCATACAATGAGCAGTTCTTC.